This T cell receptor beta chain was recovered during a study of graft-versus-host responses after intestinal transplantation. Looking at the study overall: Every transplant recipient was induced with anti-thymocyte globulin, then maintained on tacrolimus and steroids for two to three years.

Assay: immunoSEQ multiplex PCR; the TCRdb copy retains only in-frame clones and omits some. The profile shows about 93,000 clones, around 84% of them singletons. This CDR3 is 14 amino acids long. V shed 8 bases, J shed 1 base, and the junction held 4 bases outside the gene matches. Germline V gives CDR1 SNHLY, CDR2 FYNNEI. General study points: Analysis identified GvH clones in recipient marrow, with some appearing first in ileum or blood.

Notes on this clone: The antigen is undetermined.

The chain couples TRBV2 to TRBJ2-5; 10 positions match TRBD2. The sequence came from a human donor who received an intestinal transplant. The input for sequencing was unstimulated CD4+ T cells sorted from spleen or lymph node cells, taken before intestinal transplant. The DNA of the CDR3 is TGTGCCAGCCAGGGACTAGCGATCCAAGAGACCCAGTACTTC. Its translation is CASQGLAIQETQYF.